One sample yielded the 10 T cell receptor beta chains listed below, sequenced in a study of blood T cell repertoires in COVID-19. Sequencing used immunoSEQ multiplex PCR; TCRdb keeps in-frame clones, though not all of them. The sample consists of about 300,000 clones, about four fifths of them appearing once. Input material: peripheral blood. These receptors were obtained from a human donor with COVID-19, enrolled during active disease. The donor label of this sample is uncertain.

This chain links TRBV30 with TRBJ1-4; D is unclear. V lost 4 bases to trimming and J lost 8 bases, with 14 bases between them. Germline V lookup: CDR1 GTSNPN, CDR2 SVGIG (reference sequence). The CDR3 spans 13 residues. This CDR3 is CAWTGGSREKLFF. The CDR3 nucleotides read TGTGCCTGGACCGGCGGGAGTCGGGAAAAACTGTTTTTT. The full variable domain, in which reference TRBV30 and TRBJ1-4 provide the parts outside the CDR3, is SQTIHQWPATLVQPVGSPLSLECTVEGTSNPNLYWYRQAAGRGLQLLFYSVGIGQISSEVPQNLSASRPQDRQFILSSKKLLLSDSGFYLCAWTGGSREKLFFGSGTQLSVL.

The chain combines TRBV2 with TRBJ1-5; 9 bases are a match to TRBD1. The V gene end was trimmed by 9 bases and the J gene end by 1 base; junction bases not matched to a gene: 4. The CDR3 consists of 14 residues. The germline gives CDR1 SNHLY, CDR2 FYNNEI. DNA of the CDR3: TGTGCCAGTAGGACAGGGGTGAGCAATCAGCCCCAGCATTTT. Protein: CASRTGVSNQPQHF.

This clone has a handful of counts. The V and J genes are TRBV27 and TRBJ2-4; a weak D match, TRBD1 (6 bases). Germline CDR1 is MNHEY and CDR2 is SMNVEV (reference sequence). This CDR3 is 15 amino acids long. Trimming left V 0 bases short and J 6 bases short, with 12 bases between. The CDR3 bases are TGTGCCAGCAGTTTATCGAGAGGGACACCAAACATTCAGTACTTC. Amino acid sequence: CASSLSRGTPNIQYF.

The genes are TRBV11-2 and TRBJ2-1; D unresolved. Trimming took 1 base from V and 7 from J, leaving 8 bases between them. CDR1 is SGHAT and CDR2 is FQNNGV in the germline V gene. There are 13 residues in the CDR3. The CDR3 here is CASSLGSVNEQFF. The CDR3 DNA follows: TGTGCCAGCAGCTTAGGTTCGGTTAATGAGCAGTTCTTC.

This chain connects TRBV12-3 or TRBV12-4 to TRBJ1-1; 9 positions match TRBD1. V shed 5 bases, J shed 11 bases, and the junction held 3 bases outside the gene matches. This CDR3 is 11 amino acids long. The CDR3 nucleotides read TGTGCCAGCAGTCCCGGGACAGGGGCTTTCTTT. It translates to CASSPGTGAFF.

This clone was picked up one time. The CDR3 loop reads CSGGGGSGADTQYF. The CDR3 nucleotides read TGCAGCGGGGGAGGGGGCAGTGGTGCAGATACGCAGTATTTT. The chain uses TRBV29-1 and TRBJ2-3; the D call may be TRBD1 or TRBD2 (7 bases each). CDR3 length equals 14 residues. Germline lookup yields CDR1 SQVTM and CDR2 ANQGSEA. Trimming removed 7 bases at V and 4 bases at J, with 18 bases between.

The CDR3 sequence is CASSRRLGQGSNYGYTF. CDR3 DNA: TGTGCCAGCAGCCGACGTCTCGGACAGGGGTCTAACTATGGCTACACCTTC. The chain uses TRBV5-5 and TRBJ1-2, with 9 bases lining up with TRBD1. Germline V gives CDR1 SGHKS, CDR2 YYEKEE (reference sequence). With V trimmed by 4 bases and J by 0 bases, 10 bases remained unmatched. This CDR3 is built from 17 residues.

The chain has TRBV4-3 and TRBJ2-2; 8 bases are a match to TRBD2. V was pared by 4 bases and J by 1 base, with 11 bases of the junction left unmatched. Germline-derived CDR1 and CDR2 are LGHNA and YSLEER. This CDR3 is built from 18 residues. CDR3 sequence reads: CASSLSAELAGNTGELFF. For the CDR3, the DNA is TGCGCCAGCAGCCTATCTGCGGAGCTAGCGGGGAACACCGGGGAGCTGTTTTTT.

This clone has only one observation. The chain links TRBV6-5 to TRBJ2-3; D gene ambiguous. The CDR3 consists of 14 residues. CDR1 is MNHEY and CDR2 is SVGAGI in the germline V gene. Trimming stripped 6 bases from V and 0 bases from J, with 10 bases between. CDR3 sequence: CASSPLPSTDTQYF. Written as DNA, the CDR3 is TGTGCCAGCAGCCCACTCCCTAGCACAGATACGCAGTATTTT.

This chain joins TRBV6-1 and TRBJ2-7; 10 bases map to TRBD2. CDR1 is MNHNS, CDR2 SASEGT, per germline. The junction had 5 bases not matched to a gene; V was cut back by 3 bases and J by 3 bases. This CDR3 has 15 residues. The CDR3 coding sequence is TGTGCCAGCAGTGACCAGGGACTAGCGTTCTACGAGCAGTACTTC. Translating it yields CASSDQGLAFYEQYF.